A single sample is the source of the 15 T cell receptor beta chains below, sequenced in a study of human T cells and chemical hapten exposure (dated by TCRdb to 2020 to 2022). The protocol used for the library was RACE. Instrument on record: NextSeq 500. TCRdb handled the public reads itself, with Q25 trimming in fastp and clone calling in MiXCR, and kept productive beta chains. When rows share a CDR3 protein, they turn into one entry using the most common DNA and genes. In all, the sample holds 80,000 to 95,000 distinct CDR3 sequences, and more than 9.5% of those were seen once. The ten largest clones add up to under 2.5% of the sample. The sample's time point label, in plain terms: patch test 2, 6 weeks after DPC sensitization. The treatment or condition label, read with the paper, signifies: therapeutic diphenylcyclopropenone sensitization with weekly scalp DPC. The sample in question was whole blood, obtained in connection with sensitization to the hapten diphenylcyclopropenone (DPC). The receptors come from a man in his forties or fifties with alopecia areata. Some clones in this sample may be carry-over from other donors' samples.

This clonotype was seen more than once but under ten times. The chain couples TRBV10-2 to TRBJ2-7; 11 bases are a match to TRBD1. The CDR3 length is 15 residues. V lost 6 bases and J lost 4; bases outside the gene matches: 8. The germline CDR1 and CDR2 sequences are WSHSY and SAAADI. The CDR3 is CASSPGTGGTYEQYF. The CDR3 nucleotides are TGCGCCAGCAGCCCCGGGACAGGGGGAACATACGAGCAGTACTTC.

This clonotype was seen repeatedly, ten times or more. CDR3 bases: TGTGCCAGCGGACCGACACCAATGGCTGAAGCTTTCTTT. Translation: CASGPTPMAEAFF. The rearrangement links TRBV25-1 to TRBJ1-1; no clear D gene. Trimming cost V 8 bases and J 6 bases, with 16 bases left between them. The CDR3 covers 13 residues. CDR1 MGHDK and CDR2 SYGVNS come from the germline V gene.

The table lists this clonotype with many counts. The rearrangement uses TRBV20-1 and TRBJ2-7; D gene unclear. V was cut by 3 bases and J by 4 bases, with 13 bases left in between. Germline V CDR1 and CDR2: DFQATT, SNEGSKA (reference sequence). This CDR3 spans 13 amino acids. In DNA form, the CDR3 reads TGCAGTGCTAGTCGAATAGCCCCTTACGAGCAGTACTTC. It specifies CSASRIAPYEQYF.

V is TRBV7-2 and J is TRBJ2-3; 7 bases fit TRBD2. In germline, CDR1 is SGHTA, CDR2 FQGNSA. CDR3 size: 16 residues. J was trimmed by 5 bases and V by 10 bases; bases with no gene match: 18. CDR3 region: CATQFRGGSWGDTQYF. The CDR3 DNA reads TGTGCCACCCAGTTCCGCGGCGGGAGCTGGGGAGATACGCAGTATTTT.

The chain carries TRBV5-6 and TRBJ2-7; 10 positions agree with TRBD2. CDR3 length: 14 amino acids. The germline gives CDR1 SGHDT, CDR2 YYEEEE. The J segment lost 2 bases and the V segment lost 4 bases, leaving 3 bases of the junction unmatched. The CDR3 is CASSMLAGAYEQYV. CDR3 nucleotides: TGTGCCAGCAGCATGCTAGCGGGAGCCTACGAGCAGTACGTC.

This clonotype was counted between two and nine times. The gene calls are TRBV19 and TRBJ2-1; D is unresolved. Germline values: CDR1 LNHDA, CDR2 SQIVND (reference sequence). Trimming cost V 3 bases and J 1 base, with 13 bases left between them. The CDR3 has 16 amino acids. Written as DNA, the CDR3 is TGTGCCAGTAGTATGGGTTCCGGAAGGTCCTACAATGAGCAGTTCTTC. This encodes CASSMGSGRSYNEQFF.

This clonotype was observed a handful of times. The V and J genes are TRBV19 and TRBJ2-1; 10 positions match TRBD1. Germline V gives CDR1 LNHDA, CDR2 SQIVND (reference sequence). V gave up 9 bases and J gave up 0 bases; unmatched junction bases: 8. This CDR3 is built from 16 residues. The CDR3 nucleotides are TGTGCCAGCCGGGACAGGGGCTCAAGCTCCTACAATGAGCAGTTCTTC. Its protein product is CASRDRGSSSYNEQFF.

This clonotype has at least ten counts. CDR3 sequence (DNA): TGCAGCGGAGGAGTAAGTATGAACACTGAAGCTTTCTTT. This translates into CSGGVSMNTEAFF. The chain carries TRBV29-1 and TRBJ1-1; unclear D gene. This CDR3 comprises 13 residues. Germline V gene sequence: CDR1 SQVTM, CDR2 ANQGSEA. V lost 7 bases and J 0 bases, leaving 12 bases between the germline ends.

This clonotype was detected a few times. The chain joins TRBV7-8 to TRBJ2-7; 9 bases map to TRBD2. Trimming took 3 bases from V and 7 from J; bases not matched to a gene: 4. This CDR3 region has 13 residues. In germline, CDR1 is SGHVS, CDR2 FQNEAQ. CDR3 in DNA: TGTGCCAGCAGCTTCAACCTAGCGGGGGAGCAGTACGTC. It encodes CASSFNLAGEQYV.

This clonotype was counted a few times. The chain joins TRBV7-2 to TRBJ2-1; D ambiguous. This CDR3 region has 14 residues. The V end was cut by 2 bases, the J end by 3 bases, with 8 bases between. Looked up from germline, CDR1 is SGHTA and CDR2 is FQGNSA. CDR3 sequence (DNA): TGTGCCAGCAGCTTATATCCGGTCTACAATGAGCAGTTCTTC. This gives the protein CASSLYPVYNEQFF.

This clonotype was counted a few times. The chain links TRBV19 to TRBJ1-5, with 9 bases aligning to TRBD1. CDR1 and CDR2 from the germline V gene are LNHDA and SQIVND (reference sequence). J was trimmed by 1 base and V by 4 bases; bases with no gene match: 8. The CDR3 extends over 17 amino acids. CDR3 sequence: CASSTTGGGGSNQPQHF. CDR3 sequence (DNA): TGTGCCAGTAGTACCACAGGGGGCGGTGGAAGCAATCAGCCCCAGCATTTT.

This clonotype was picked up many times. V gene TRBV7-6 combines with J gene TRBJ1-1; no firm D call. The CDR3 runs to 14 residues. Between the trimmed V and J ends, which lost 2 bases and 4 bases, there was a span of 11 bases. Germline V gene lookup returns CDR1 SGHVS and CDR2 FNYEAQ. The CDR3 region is CASSLKEGSTEAFF. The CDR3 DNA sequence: TGTGCCAGCAGCTTAAAGGAGGGTTCCACTGAAGCTTTCTTT.

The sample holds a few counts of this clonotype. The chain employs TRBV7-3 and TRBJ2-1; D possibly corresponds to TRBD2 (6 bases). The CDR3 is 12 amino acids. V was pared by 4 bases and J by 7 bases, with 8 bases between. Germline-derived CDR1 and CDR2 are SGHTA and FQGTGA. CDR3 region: CASSYGGNEQFF. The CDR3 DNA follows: TGTGCCAGCAGCTATGGGGGGAATGAGCAGTTCTTC.

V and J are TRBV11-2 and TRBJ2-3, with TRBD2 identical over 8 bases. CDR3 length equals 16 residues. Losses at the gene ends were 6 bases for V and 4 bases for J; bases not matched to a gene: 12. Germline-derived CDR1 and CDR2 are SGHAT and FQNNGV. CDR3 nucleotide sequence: TGTGCCAGCAGTCTCTCTCGAGCGGGAGCATCAGATACGCAGTATTTT. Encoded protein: CASSLSRAGASDTQYF.

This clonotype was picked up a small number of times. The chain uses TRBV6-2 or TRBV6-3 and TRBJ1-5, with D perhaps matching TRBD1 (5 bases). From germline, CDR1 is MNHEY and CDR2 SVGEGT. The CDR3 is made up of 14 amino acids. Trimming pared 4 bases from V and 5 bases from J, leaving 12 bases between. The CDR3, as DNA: TGTGCCAGCAGTTGGGCCGGGACGGATCAGCCCCAGCATTTT. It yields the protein CASSWAGTDQPQHF.